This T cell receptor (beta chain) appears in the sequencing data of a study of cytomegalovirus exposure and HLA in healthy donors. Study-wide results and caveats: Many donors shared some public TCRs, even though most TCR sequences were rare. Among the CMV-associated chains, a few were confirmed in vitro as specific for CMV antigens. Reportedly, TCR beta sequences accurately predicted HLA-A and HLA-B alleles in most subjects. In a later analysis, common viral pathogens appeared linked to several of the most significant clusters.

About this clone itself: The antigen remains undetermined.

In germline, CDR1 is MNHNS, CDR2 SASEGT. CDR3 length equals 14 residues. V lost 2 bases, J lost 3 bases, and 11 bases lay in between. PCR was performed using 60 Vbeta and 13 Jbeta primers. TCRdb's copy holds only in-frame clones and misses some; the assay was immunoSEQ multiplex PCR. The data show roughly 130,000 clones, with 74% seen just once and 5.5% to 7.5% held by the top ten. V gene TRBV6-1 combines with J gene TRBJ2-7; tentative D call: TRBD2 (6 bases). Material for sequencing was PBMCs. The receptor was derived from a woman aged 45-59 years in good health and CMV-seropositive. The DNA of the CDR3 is TGTGCCAGCAGTGAACAGGAGGGGTTCTACGAGCAGTACTTC. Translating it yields CASSEQEGFYEQYF.